This T cell receptor (beta chain) was sequenced for a study of PD-L1 blockade in urothelial cancer. This clone was detected only once. Its antigen remains unknown. Study observations and caveats: Where pretreatment blood TCR clonality fell below the median, better survival was predicted.

From germline, CDR1 is SGDLS and CDR2 YYNGEE. Trimming removed 0 bases from V and 3 bases from J; junction bases left unmatched: 10. The CDR3 sequence is 18 residues long. Generated by immunoSEQ multiplex PCR, the TCRdb table keeps only in-frame clones and is missing some. The sample gives approximately 100,000 clones, approximately 86% of which show up once; roughly 2.3% is in the top ten. The chain carries TRBV9 and TRBJ1-3; TRBD1 agrees at 9 bases. This TCR came from a middle-aged man with urothelial cancer. This sample comprised PBMCs, obtained around atezolizumab (anti-PD-L1) treatment. The CDR3 DNA reads TGTGCCAGCAGCGTAGGCATTTCGGGACAGGGAAGTGGAAACACCATATATTTT. Amino acid sequence: CASSVGISGQGSGNTIYF.